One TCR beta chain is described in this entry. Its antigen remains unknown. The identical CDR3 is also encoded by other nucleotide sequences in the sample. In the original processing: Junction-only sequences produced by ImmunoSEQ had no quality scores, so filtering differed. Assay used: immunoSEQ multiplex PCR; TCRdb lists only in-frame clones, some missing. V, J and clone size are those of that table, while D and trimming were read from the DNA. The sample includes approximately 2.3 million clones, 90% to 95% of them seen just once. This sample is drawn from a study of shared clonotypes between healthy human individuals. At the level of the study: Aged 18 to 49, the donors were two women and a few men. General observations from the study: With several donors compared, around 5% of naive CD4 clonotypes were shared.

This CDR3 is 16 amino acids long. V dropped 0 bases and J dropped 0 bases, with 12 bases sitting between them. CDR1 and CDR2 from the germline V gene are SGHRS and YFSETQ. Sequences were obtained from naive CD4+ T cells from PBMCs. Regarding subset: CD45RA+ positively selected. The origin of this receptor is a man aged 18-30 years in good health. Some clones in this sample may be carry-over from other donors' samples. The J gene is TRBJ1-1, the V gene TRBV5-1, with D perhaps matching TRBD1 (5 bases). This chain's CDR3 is CASSLGRGPMNTEAFF. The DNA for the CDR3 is TGCGCCAGCAGCTTGGGGCGGGGACCCATGAACACTGAAGCTTTCTTT. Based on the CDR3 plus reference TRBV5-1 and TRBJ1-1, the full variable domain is KAGVTQTPRYLIKTRGQQVTLSCSPISGHRSVSWYQQTPGQGLQFLFEYFSETQRNKGNFPGRFSGRQFSNSRSEMNVSTLELGDSALYLCASSLGRGPMNTEAFFGQGTRLTVV.